This TCR beta chain was found in a study of T cell repertoires in cytomegalovirus infection (dated by TCRdb to the late 2010s). Concerning the study at large: Recently identified HLA-C-restricted CMV epitopes, whose presentation resists viral immunomodulation, were targeted by peptide stimulations together with well-studied HLA-B-restricted epitopes. Donor HLA type was relevant to the analysis, as public TCR beta signatures indicated carriage of CMV infection together with the matching HLA type.

In this sample, this clonotype turned up a few times. It has no known antigen specificity. No per-base quality is available; no much larger clone lies one base away. CDR1 and CDR2, per the germline V gene (reference sequence), are LNHDA and SQIVND. The trim is 4 bases for V and 1 base for J, with a gap of 11 bases between the germline ends. The CDR3 goes from the cysteine to the phenylalanine over 14 residues. This entry keeps only the CDR3 DNA: 42 bases, framed from base 1. The sample's treatment or condition label, in plain terms: in vitro stimulation with specific CMV peptide epitopes to enrich CMV-specific T cells. Study-level results and caveats: The ex vivo response was dominated by HLA-C-restricted CMV-specific TCR beta clonotypes, which also provided the single most frequent clonotype in two of eight donors. In both this cohort and an independent cohort of some 370 donors, the cumulative frequency of public TCR beta family members distinguished carriers of CMV infection plus the relevant HLA type.

Instrument used: Illumina HiSeq 1500. TCRdb handled the public reads itself, with Q25 trimming in fastp and clone calling in MiXCR, and kept productive beta chains. Identical CDR3 proteins give one entry, which carries the most common genes and DNA. The sample contains some 590,000 distinct CDR3 sequences, over 35% of them found a single time. The ten largest clones capture 48% of the sample. Recombination linked TRBV19 to TRBJ2-7; the D region may be TRBD1 or TRBD2, each matching 5 bases equally. The material sequenced was cultured PBMCs, taken from culture after CMV antigen stimulation. This receptor was identified in a human donor in good health (CMV status not recorded). Some clones in this sample may be carry-over from other donors' samples. The nucleotide sequence reads as follows: TGTGCCAGTAGTAGGGGCGGGCTATCCTACGAGCAGTACTTC. It translates as CASSRGGLSYEQYF. Outside the CDR3, residues come from the reference TRBV19 and TRBJ2-7 proteins, so the full variable domain is: DGGITQSPKYLFRKEGQNVTLSCEQNLNHDAMYWYRQDPGQGLRLIYYSQIVNDFQKGDIAEGYSVSREKKESFPLTVTSAQKNPTAFYLCASSRGGLSYEQYFGPGTRLTVT.